The rows below give T cell receptor beta chains drawn from one sample of a study of cytotoxic CD8 clonotypes in ibrutinib-treated CLL. TCRdb keeps only in-frame clones here, not all; method: immunoSEQ multiplex PCR. The table shows some 350,000 clones, with under 70% occurring only once. Sample: PBMCs, taken after 36 months of ibrutinib treatment. The receptors originated from a human donor with chronic lymphocytic leukemia. Each CDR3 is given with its conserved first and last residue. The order of the fields is CDR3 protein, CDR3 DNA, clone size, V gene, J gene, D gene. A D gene is named only where the DNA matches it firmly. The size of a clone is reported for some rows only, either as once, few or many, or as a class for expanded clones.

CDR3aa: CASSLGGNSPLHF; CDR3nt: TGTGCCAGCAGCTTGGGGGGCAATTCACCCCTCCACTTT; abundance: few; v_gene: TRBV5-4; j_gene: TRBJ1-6; d_gene: .
CDR3aa: CSVEPRLTNTEAFF; CDR3nt: TGCAGCGTTGAGCCCCGGCTAACCAACACTGAAGCTTTCTTT; abundance: .; v_gene: TRBV29-1; j_gene: TRBJ1-1; d_gene: .
CDR3aa: CASSPLGTASNEQFF; CDR3nt: TGTGCCAGCTCACCACTGGGGACAGCGAGCAATGAGCAGTTCTTC; abundance: .; v_gene: TRBV18; j_gene: TRBJ2-1; d_gene: TRBD1
CDR3aa: CASRGRGFGNEKLFF; CDR3nt: TGTGCCAGCAGGGGTAGGGGGTTTGGTAATGAAAAACTGTTTTTT; abundance: .; v_gene: TRBV2; j_gene: TRBJ1-4; d_gene: .
CDR3aa: CSVEWAGDDSNYGYTF; CDR3nt: TGCAGCGTTGAATGGGCGGGGGACGATTCTAACTATGGCTACACCTTC; abundance: .; v_gene: TRBV29-1; j_gene: TRBJ1-2; d_gene: .
CDR3aa: CATSRGTGLTYEQYF; CDR3nt: TGTGCCACCAGCAGGGGGACAGGACTCACCTACGAGCAGTACTTC; abundance: .; v_gene: TRBV15; j_gene: TRBJ2-7; d_gene: TRBD1
CDR3aa: CASSPDRGDYGYTF; CDR3nt: TGTGCCAGCAGCCCGGACAGGGGGGACTATGGCTACACCTTC; abundance: few; v_gene: TRBV7-6; j_gene: TRBJ1-2; d_gene: TRBD1
CDR3aa: CASRRELAGDKADTQYF; CDR3nt: TGTGCCAGCAGGAGGGAACTAGCGGGAGATAAAGCAGATACGCAGTATTTT; abundance: .; v_gene: TRBV2; j_gene: TRBJ2-3; d_gene: TRBD2
CDR3aa: CASRGLKADNEQFF; CDR3nt: TGTGCCAGCAGGGGCCTCAAGGCGGACAATGAGCAGTTCTTC; abundance: few; v_gene: TRBV2; j_gene: TRBJ2-1; d_gene: .
CDR3aa: CASNNHISYEQYF; CDR3nt: TGTGCCAGCAACAATCACATTTCCTACGAGCAGTACTTC; abundance: .; v_gene: TRBV6-6; j_gene: TRBJ2-7; d_gene: .
CDR3aa: CATGTGPYEQYF; CDR3nt: TGTGCCACCGGGACAGGGCCCTACGAGCAGTACTTC; abundance: .; v_gene: TRBV28; j_gene: TRBJ2-7; d_gene: TRBD1
CDR3aa: CASSKRDTKSSGNTIYF; CDR3nt: TGTGCCAGCAGCAAACGGGACACAAAGTCCTCTGGAAACACCATATATTTT; abundance: .; v_gene: TRBV9; j_gene: TRBJ1-3; d_gene: .
CDR3aa: CASSQDGNEQFF; CDR3nt: TGCGCCAGCAGCCAAGACGGCAATGAGCAGTTCTTC; abundance: .; v_gene: TRBV4-1; j_gene: TRBJ2-1; d_gene: .
CDR3aa: CASSVTGEYGYTF; CDR3nt: TGTGCCAGCAGTGTTACAGGGGAGTATGGCTACACCTTC; abundance: .; v_gene: TRBV2; j_gene: TRBJ1-2; d_gene: TRBD1
CDR3aa: CASRSGQGSNQPQHF; CDR3nt: TGTGCCAGCAGATCAGGACAGGGTAGCAATCAGCCCCAGCATTTT; abundance: .; v_gene: TRBV28; j_gene: TRBJ1-5; d_gene: TRBD1
CDR3aa: CASSMMGNTEAFF; CDR3nt: TGCGCCAGCAGCATGATGGGTAACACTGAAGCTTTCTTT; abundance: few; v_gene: TRBV5-1; j_gene: TRBJ1-1; d_gene: .
CDR3aa: CASSLNRPGPDTQYF; CDR3nt: TGTGCCAGCAGTCTCAACCGACCTGGGCCAGATACGCAGTATTTT; abundance: .; v_gene: TRBV7-8; j_gene: TRBJ2-3; d_gene: .
CDR3aa: CASSQTSGNYNEQFF; CDR3nt: TGTGCCAGCAGCCAGACTAGCGGGAACTACAATGAGCAGTTCTTC; abundance: .; v_gene: TRBV7-8; j_gene: TRBJ2-1; d_gene: TRBD2
CDR3aa: CASSPPAPDLTGGDKRTQYF; CDR3nt: TGTGCCAGCTCACCACCGGCTCCGGACCTAACAGGGGGCGATAAGAGAACCCAGTACTTC; abundance: .; v_gene: TRBV18; j_gene: TRBJ2-5; d_gene: TRBD1
CDR3aa: CASSPTGQEKLFF; CDR3nt: TGTGCCAGCTCCCCGACGGGGCAGGAAAAACTGTTTTTT; abundance: .; v_gene: TRBV18; j_gene: TRBJ1-4; d_gene: .
CDR3aa: CASSGYRGETQYF; CDR3nt: TGTGCCAGCAGTGGTTACAGGGGAGAGACCCAGTACTTC; abundance: once; v_gene: TRBV2; j_gene: TRBJ2-5; d_gene: TRBD1
CDR3aa: CASSYSIPQPQHF; CDR3nt: TGTGCCAGCAGTTACTCGATCCCTCAGCCCCAGCATTTT; abundance: few; v_gene: TRBV6-6; j_gene: TRBJ1-5; d_gene: .
CDR3aa: CASSADWDYEQYF; CDR3nt: TGTGCCAGCAGTGCCGATTGGGACTACGAGCAGTACTTC; abundance: .; v_gene: TRBV9; j_gene: TRBJ2-7; d_gene: .
CDR3aa: CASSVVAGRDTQYF; CDR3nt: TGTGCCAGCAGCGTAGTGGCGGGGCGGGATACGCAGTATTTT; abundance: .; v_gene: TRBV9; j_gene: TRBJ2-3; d_gene: .
CDR3aa: CASSQDLERLAGKRSNTGELFF; CDR3nt: TGCGCCAGCAGCCAAGATCTTGAGAGACTAGCGGGGAAGCGTTCGAACACCGGGGAGCTGTTTTTT; abundance: .; v_gene: TRBV4-3; j_gene: TRBJ2-2; d_gene: TRBD2
CDR3aa: CASRDQFFRELFF; CDR3nt: TGTGCCAGTAGGGACCAGTTCTTCCGGGAGCTGTTTTTT; abundance: few; v_gene: TRBV19; j_gene: TRBJ2-2; d_gene: .
CDR3aa: CASSEASWSSYNEQFF; CDR3nt: TGTGCCAGCAGTGAAGCGTCATGGAGCTCCTACAATGAGCAGTTCTTC; abundance: .; v_gene: TRBV6-1; j_gene: TRBJ2-1; d_gene: .
CDR3aa: CASSPGQGTYEQYF; CDR3nt: TGTGCCAGCAGCCCGGGACAGGGGACCTACGAGCAGTACTTC; abundance: .; v_gene: TRBV7-6; j_gene: TRBJ2-7; d_gene: TRBD1
CDR3aa: CASSSTGLNTEAFF; CDR3nt: TGTGCCAGCAGCTCGACAGGCCTGAACACTGAAGCTTTCTTT; abundance: .; v_gene: TRBV7-9; j_gene: TRBJ1-1; d_gene: .
CDR3aa: CASSIRPNQPQHF; CDR3nt: TGTGCCAGTAGTATACGGCCTAATCAGCCCCAGCATTTT; abundance: .; v_gene: TRBV19; j_gene: TRBJ1-5; d_gene: .
CDR3aa: CAISMGQANYGYTF; CDR3nt: TGTGCCATCAGTATGGGACAGGCTAACTATGGCTACACCTTC; abundance: .; v_gene: TRBV10-3; j_gene: TRBJ1-2; d_gene: TRBD1
CDR3aa: CASSPSATGSNQPQHF; CDR3nt: TGTGCCAGCTCACCATCAGCGACAGGATCTAATCAGCCCCAGCATTTT; abundance: .; v_gene: TRBV18; j_gene: TRBJ1-5; d_gene: .
CDR3aa: CATKPQGANTGELFF; CDR3nt: TGTGCCACCAAACCTCAGGGTGCTAACACCGGGGAGCTGTTTTTT; abundance: .; v_gene: TRBV15; j_gene: TRBJ2-2; d_gene: .
CDR3aa: CASSPGGVKEFF; CDR3nt: TGTGCCAGCAGCCCCGGTGGGGTTAAGGAGTTCTTC; abundance: .; v_gene: TRBV5-6; j_gene: TRBJ2-1; d_gene: .
CDR3aa: CASSRTGVIYEQYF; CDR3nt: TGTGCCAGCAGCCGGACAGGGGTAATCTACGAGCAGTACTTC; abundance: .; v_gene: TRBV7-8; j_gene: TRBJ2-7; d_gene: TRBD1